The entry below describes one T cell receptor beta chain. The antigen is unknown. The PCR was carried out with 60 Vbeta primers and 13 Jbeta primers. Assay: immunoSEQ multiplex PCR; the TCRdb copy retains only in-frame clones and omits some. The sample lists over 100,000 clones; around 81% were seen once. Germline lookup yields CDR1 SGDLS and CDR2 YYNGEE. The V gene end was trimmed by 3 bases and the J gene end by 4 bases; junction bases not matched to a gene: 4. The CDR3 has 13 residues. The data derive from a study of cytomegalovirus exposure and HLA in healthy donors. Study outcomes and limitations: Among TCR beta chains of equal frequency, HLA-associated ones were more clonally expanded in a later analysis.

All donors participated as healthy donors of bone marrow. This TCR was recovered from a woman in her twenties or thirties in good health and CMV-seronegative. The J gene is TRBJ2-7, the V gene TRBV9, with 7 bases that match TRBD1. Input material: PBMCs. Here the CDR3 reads CASSEGQAYEQYF. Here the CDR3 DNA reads TGTGCCAGCAGCGAAGGACAGGCATACGAGCAGTACTTC.